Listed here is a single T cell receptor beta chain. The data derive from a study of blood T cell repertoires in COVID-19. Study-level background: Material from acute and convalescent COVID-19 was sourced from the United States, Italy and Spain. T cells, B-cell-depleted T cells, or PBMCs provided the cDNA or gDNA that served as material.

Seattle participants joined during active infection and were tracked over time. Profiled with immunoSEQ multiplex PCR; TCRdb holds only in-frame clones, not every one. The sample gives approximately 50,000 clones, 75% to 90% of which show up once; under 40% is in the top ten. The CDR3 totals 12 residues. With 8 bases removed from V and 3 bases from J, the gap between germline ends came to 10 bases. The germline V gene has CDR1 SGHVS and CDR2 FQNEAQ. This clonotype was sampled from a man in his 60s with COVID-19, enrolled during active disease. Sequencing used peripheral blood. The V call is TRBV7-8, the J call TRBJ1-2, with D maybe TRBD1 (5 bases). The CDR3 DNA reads TGTGCCAGCCATTGGGGGGACTATGGCTACACCTTC. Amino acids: CASHWGDYGYTF. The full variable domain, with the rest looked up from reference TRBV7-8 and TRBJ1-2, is GAGVSQSPRYKVAKRGQDVALRCDPISGHVSLFWYQQALGQGPEFLTYFQNEAQLDKSGLPSDRFFAERPEGSVSTLKIQRTQQEDSAVYLCASHWGDYGYTFGSGTRLTVV.